This TCR beta chain appears in the sequencing data of a study of regulatory and conventional T cells in RAG deficiency. Some clones are missing from TCRdb's copy, which holds only in-frame ones; the method was immunoSEQ multiplex PCR. The sample records about 28,000 clones, 75% to 95% being singletons. Regulatory T cells were sorted from blood as CD4+ CD25-high CD127-low cells. Germline CDR1 and CDR2: MNHNS and SASEGT. This CDR3 region has 14 residues. V was clipped by 6 bases and J by 7 bases, with 13 bases between them. Separately, the same data were catalogued under a study of regulatory T cells. From that report: The PCR used 52 TRBV and 13 TRBJ primers.

V and J are TRBV6-1 and TRBJ1-6; unclear D gene. The sequence was collected from a human donor in good health. Source material: Tregs sorted from blood. This CDR3 is CASSSTLQNSPLHF. CDR3 nucleotides: TGTGCCAGCAGCTCGACTCTCCAGAATTCACCCCTCCACTTT.